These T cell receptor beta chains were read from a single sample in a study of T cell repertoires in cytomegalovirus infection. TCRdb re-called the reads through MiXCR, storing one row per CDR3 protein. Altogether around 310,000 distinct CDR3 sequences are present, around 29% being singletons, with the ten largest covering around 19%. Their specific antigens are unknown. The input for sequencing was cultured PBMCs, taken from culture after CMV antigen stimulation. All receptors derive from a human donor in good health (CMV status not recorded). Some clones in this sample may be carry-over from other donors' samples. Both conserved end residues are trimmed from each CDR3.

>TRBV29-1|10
SVRPANTEAF
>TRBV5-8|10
ASSLIWVMAF
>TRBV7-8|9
ASSLGDKLF
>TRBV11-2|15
ASSSRRVPTGGNTIY
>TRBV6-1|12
ASSEWGLRDEQY
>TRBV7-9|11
ASSLPQDYEQY
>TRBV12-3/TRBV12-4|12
ASTKTVMNTEAF
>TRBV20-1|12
SARMNTGRSPLH
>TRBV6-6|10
ASADIPETQY
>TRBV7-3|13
ASSPQGRGQTEAF
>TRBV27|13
ASSDGTSYQETQY
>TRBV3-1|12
ASSQGPWVDTQY
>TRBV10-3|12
AMGSPGRTDTQY
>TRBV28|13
ASSYSSGAVYGYT